The clone carrying this T cell receptor (beta chain) appeared many times. The antigen remains unidentified. The entry originates in a study of response to subunit inactivated influenza vaccine. General study results and limits: With each seasonal influenza vaccination, the authors suggested, few new T cells are recruited.

From the RT-PCR reads, TCRdb called clonotypes with MiXCR, one entry per CDR3 protein. This sample yields 200,000 to 250,000 distinct CDR3 sequences, of which more than 10% are seen a single time; 7.5% to 10% belongs to the top ten. J was trimmed by 10 bases and V by 0 bases; bases with no gene match: 0. The germline CDR1 and CDR2 sequences are MNHEY and SVGAGI. There are 14 residues in the CDR3. Source: non-naive T cells sorted from PBMCs, taken approximately 15 days before vaccination. The source of this sequence is a man aged 45-60 years who received an inactivated influenza vaccine. V and J are TRBV6-5 and TRBJ1-6, with 10 bases that match TRBD1. The chain's CDR3 is CASSYSTGGSPLHF. DNA for the CDR3: TGTGCCAGCAGTTACTCGACAGGGGGCTCACCCCTCCACTTT.